This T cell receptor (beta chain) was sequenced for a study of T cell repertoires in cytomegalovirus infection (dated by TCRdb to between 2018 and 2020). About the full investigation: The HLA type of each donor mattered for the analysis, because public TCR beta signatures pointed to carriage of CMV infection along with the matching HLA type. Overall study outcomes, separate from this receptor: Cumulative frequency of public TCR beta family members discriminated carriers of CMV infection plus the relevant HLA type in this cohort and an independent approximately 350-donor cohort. In the ex vivo response, HLA-C-restricted CMV-specific TCR beta clonotypes were dominant, and in two of eight donors the single most frequent clonotype came from this HLA-C-restricted group.

The instrument given in TCRdb is Illumina HiSeq 1500. TCRdb trimmed the raw reads at Q25, called clones with MiXCR and kept productive beta chains. Each CDR3 protein appears once, grouped with its most common genes and DNA. The table for this sample lists roughly 120,000 distinct CDR3 sequences; around 10% of them were counted only once. The ten largest clonotypes hold 25% to 40% of the sample. The cysteine opens and the phenylalanine closes a CDR3 of 14 amino acids. The sequence is cut down to CDR3 DNA, 42 bases in frame from base 1. CDR1 and CDR2 are drawn from the germline V gene: MDHEN, SYDVKM. This clonotype was detected many times. The antigen it binds to is not known. Sequence at one end of the junction differs from germline and may be a read error.

This TCR was recovered from a human donor in good health (CMV status not recorded). Some clones in this sample may be carry-over from other donors' samples. This sequence uses TRBV28 and TRBJ2-1; tentative D gene TRBD2, with 5 bases matching. Sample: PBMCs, sequenced either directly or after in vitro stimulation (not recorded which). Here the CDR3 is given as CASSLVLADNEQFF. The nucleotide sequence reads as follows: TGTGCCAGTAGTTTAGTCCTAGCAGACAATGAGCAGTTCTTC.